This T cell receptor (beta chain) originates from a study of T cell repertoires in cytomegalovirus infection. TCRdb reprocessed the reads with MiXCR, giving one entry per CDR3 protein. Here the sample spans 450,000 to 600,000 distinct CDR3 sequences, approximately 11% being singletons. Overall study findings and caveats: Ex vivo responses were dominated by HLA-C-restricted CMV-specific TCR beta clonotypes.

On this clonotype itself: Its antigen remains unknown.

The CDR3 extends over 14 amino acids. V lost 0 bases, J lost 6 bases, and 11 bases lay in between. Germline values: CDR1 LGHDT, CDR2 YNNKEL (reference sequence). The rearrangement joins TRBV3-1 to TRBJ1-1, with a weak D call TRBD1 (6 bases). The sequence derives from a human donor in good health (CMV status not recorded). Some clones in this sample may be carry-over from other donors' samples. Sequenced sample: PBMCs. CDR3: CASSQDFQGSEAFF. The CDR3 DNA is TGTGCCAGCAGCCAAGATTTTCAGGGGTCTGAAGCTTTCTTT.